This T cell receptor beta chain is from a study of beta chain features in type 1 diabetes (dated by TCRdb to 2016 to 2019). Background for the entire study: Patients and healthy donors did not differ in mean age, gender distribution, total cell number or subset yield. The study compared the TCRB repertoires of sorted circulating CD4+ T cell subsets in recently diagnosed type 1 diabetes patients with those in matched healthy donors. A total of 107,917,701 sorted cells were examined across all samples, and a strong correlation was observed between cell number per subset and RNA yield. Naive and central memory subsets were obtained from all 30 or so donors, but regulatory and stem cell-like memory subsets were isolated from only 8 patients and 8 healthy donors.

What the work shows at the level of the full study, not this receptor alone: Shorter templates might be favored by PCR, yet because patient and control samples were amplified and corrected together, any such skew would affect both groups equally. At VDJ recombination sites, type 1 diabetes patients had fewer insertions and more deleted nucleotides, which implies abnormalities in thymic rearrangement. Naive, central memory and regulatory TCRB repertoires appeared to be more alike among patients than among healthy donors. A moderate but significant shortening of TCRB CDR3 length was observed in type 1 diabetes patients in all four CD4+ subsets. Only small numbers of individuals were included in the HLA sub-analyses, which left unresolved whether HLA type had any influence on TCRB rearrangement. Because cDNA was sequenced instead of genomic DNA, highly expressing activated cells could be over-represented, though the groups showed no difference in activation or CD3 levels.

Each donor gave one peripheral blood draw, approximately 110 mL on average, collected into heparinised tubes. A BD FACSAria II and a panel including CD45RO, CCR7, CD25, CD127, CD95 and CD27 were used to sort naive, central memory, regulatory and stem cell-like memory CD4+ T cells. Every sorted population had a purity above 95%. PBMCs were isolated right away by Lymphoprep density gradient centrifugation and were stained directly, without culture. So that batch effects would be minimized, each experiment stained and sorted samples in pairs, pairing one healthy donor with one patient. This clone was picked up a small number of times. Its antigen is unknown. No base quality values were provided; no much bigger clone lies one nucleotide off. The entire amount of isolated RNA was reverse transcribed using the High Capacity cDNA Reverse Transcription Kit, so the sequenced TCRB transcripts were expressed ones. Deep immunoSEQ sequencing was applied to naive, central memory and regulatory T cell samples, giving an average of about 3.8 million total reads per sample. Sorted cells were lysed in RLT buffer and RNA was extracted with DNase-treated RNeasy Micro or Mini kits, depending on cell number. To prevent cross-contamination, each cell subset was processed individually, whereas patient and healthy donor samples were processed jointly. The immunoSEQ multiplex PCR was used to amplify TCRB sequences from cDNA, generating 87-bp fragments that spanned the CDR3 region. Sequencing of the amplicons was performed on the Illumina HiSeq platform. In the original analysis: Synthetic template baselines were used to correct PCR bias computationally, reads within Hamming distance 2 were collapsed together, and singletons that could not be merged were discarded. Reads were aligned to IMGT to assign V, D and J genes, CDR3 length, and insertions or deletions at six rearrangement sites. Within each subset, clonotype counts were normalized to sorted cell number, after which true diversity and Gini coefficients were computed with the tcR R package. Repertoire sharing was quantified using the overlap coefficient calculated on TCRB nucleotide sequences. In TCRdb, the immuneACCESS table is reduced to in-frame sequences with V and J assigned. These tables do not hold every clone; where another copy was compared, an unresolved V gene accounts for under half, and the others remain unexplained. D and trimming come from the DNA, and the V and J calls and clone size come from that table. Counted in this sample were roughly 300,000 clones; 12% to 15% of them appeared once. Jointly, the top ten make up over 5.5% of the sample.

The germline V end is reduced by 4 bases and the J end by 3 bases; junction bases left unmatched: 6. The CDR3, from cysteine to phenylalanine, totals 15 residues. Just the 45-base CDR3 DNA is kept, in frame starting at base 1. The germline V gene gives CDR1 as SGHTA and CDR2 as FQGNSA. Input material: central memory CD4+ T cells from blood. This clonotype was obtained from a man younger than 45 in good health. Recombination joined TRBV7-2 with TRBJ2-5, with 9 junctional bases fitting TRBD2. CDR3 reads: CASSWDSGGKETQYF. The nucleotide sequence is given as TGTGCCAGCAGCTGGGATAGCGGGGGAAAAGAGACCCAGTACTTC.